This TCR beta chain comes out of a study of vaccination and CD4 T cells after COVID-19. Study-wide context: The authors exposed cells to overlapping spike peptides derived from SARS-CoV-2, HCoV-NL63, HCoV-OC43 and HCoV-229E.

In regard to this clonotype: What it binds is not known.

The V and J ends lost 2 bases and 7 bases respectively, with 8 bases between them. Germline assignment: CDR1 GTSNPN and CDR2 SVGIG (reference sequence). CDR3 length equals 11 residues. Treatment specified: roughly 11-day PBMC culture with coronavirus spike peptide pools or control peptides (ViraFEST assay). These CD4+ T cells came from an unexposed donor, sampled before the COVID-19 pandemic (2011-2018). With the Oncomine TCR Beta short-read assay, DNA from cultured CD4+ T cells was sequenced. Each CDR3 protein is one row after TCRdb ran MiXCR on the PCR reads. Seen here are 4,000 to 5,500 distinct CDR3 sequences, about three fifths observed once, and the top ten hold 36%.

This sequence originates from a human donor in good health. The genes are TRBV30 and TRBJ1-2; tentatively, D is TRBD1 (5 bases). Sequencing used CD4+ T cells from blood, cultured in vitro. CDR3 region: CAWSPGTGYTF. The CDR3 DNA follows: TGTGCCTGGAGTCCAGGGACTGGCTACACCTTC.